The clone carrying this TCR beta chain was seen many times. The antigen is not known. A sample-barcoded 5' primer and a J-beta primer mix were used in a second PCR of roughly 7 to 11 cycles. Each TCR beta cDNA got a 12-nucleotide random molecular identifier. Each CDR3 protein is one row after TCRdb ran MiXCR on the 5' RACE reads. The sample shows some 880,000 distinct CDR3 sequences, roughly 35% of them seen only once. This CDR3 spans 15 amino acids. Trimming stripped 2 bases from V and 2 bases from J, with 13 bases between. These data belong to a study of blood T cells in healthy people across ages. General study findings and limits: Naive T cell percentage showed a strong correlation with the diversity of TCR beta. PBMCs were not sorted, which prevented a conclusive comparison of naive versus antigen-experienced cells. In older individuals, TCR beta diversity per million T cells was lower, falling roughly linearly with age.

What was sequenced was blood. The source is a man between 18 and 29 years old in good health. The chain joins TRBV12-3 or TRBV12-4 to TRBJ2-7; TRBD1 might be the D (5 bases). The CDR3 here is CASSLKAGSPYEQYF. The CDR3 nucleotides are TGTGCCAGCAGTTTAAAAGCAGGGTCCCCCTACGAGCAGTACTTC.